This T cell receptor (beta chain) was retrieved from a study of OX40 agonist ivuxolimab in advanced cancers. Assay: immunoSEQ multiplex PCR; the TCRdb copy retains only in-frame clones and omits some. The repertoire holds about 100,000 clones, with roughly 93% as singletons. About this clone itself: As yet, its antigen is unknown.

Baseline, cycle 4 day 1, and cycle 7 day 1 were the blood sampling points. General observations from the study: Among T cells, CD8+ cells averaged more expanded clones than CD4+ cells.

Germline V gene lookup returns CDR1 SGHRS and CDR2 YFSETQ. Trimming at V came to 7 bases and at J to 4 bases, leaving 11 bases not matched to a gene. The CDR3 loop spans 15 amino acids. The sample in question was CD4+ or CD8+ T cells sorted from blood, obtained in a trial of the OX40 agonist ivuxolimab. The chain has TRBV5-1 and TRBJ2-3, with 8 bases that match TRBD2. This sequence was found in an adult with an advanced solid tumor such as melanoma, head and neck, liver or kidney cancer. The CDR3 sequence is CASAPGGATSDTQYF. As DNA, the CDR3 is TGCGCCAGCGCCCCGGGGGGGGCAACGTCAGATACGCAGTATTTT.